This T cell receptor beta chain was profiled in a study of a mutant IDH1 vaccine in newly diagnosed glioma. Study context: The patients were given eight vaccinations, one each in weeks 1, 3, 5, 7, 11, 15, 19 and 23. Males made up roughly 60% and females around 38% of treated patients, whose mean age was approximately 44 years. Broader study findings: Pseudoprogression looked unconnected to shifts in top peripheral T cell clonotypes.

CDR3 length: 15 amino acids. Germline-derived CDR1 and CDR2 are SGHTS and YDEGEE. With V trimmed by 4 bases and J by 5 bases, 8 bases remained unmatched. Time point given: week 23, last vaccination. In the vaccine, a single dose held 300 ug of the mutant IDH1 20-mer peptide, along with topical imiquimod. Points on this clone: Its specificity is unknown.

This table comes from immunoSEQ multiplex PCR, and its TCRdb copy is limited to in-frame clones, with some not included. The sample lists tens of thousands of clones, roughly 81% occurring once. The V call is TRBV5-8, the J call TRBJ2-7; 11 positions match TRBD1. The starting material was PBMCs, obtained from a glioma patient whose treatment included an IDH1 peptide vaccine. This receptor was obtained from a middle-aged woman with glioma. Some clones in this sample may be carry-over from other donors' samples. The CDR3 region has the DNA TGTGCCAGCAGCAGGCGGACAGGGGGCTGGGACGAGCAGTACTTC. Amino acid sequence: CASSRRTGGWDEQYF.